The rows below give T cell receptor beta chains drawn from one sample of a study of cytomegalovirus exposure and HLA in healthy donors. Clones were read by immunoSEQ multiplex PCR, and TCRdb kept only the in-frame ones, dropping some. The repertoire holds 200,000 or so clones, with 65% to 90% as singletons. Material: PBMCs. Receptors originate from a man in his forties or fifties in good health and CMV-seropositive. Both conserved end residues are part of each CDR3. D genes are given only for firm matches. Only some rows state a clone size, as once, few, many or a class for expanded clones.

clone_size: few
v_call: TRBV28
cdr3_length: 15
d_call: TRBD2
j_call: TRBJ2-1
cdr3_nt: TGTGCCGGCAGACTAGCGGGGGGAGATTTCAATGAGCAGTTCTTC
cdr3_aa: CAGRLAGGDFNEQFF

clone_size: NA
v_call: TRBV5-8
cdr3_length: 16
d_call: NA
j_call: TRBJ1-3
cdr3_nt: TGTGCCAGCAGCCACACCCGGGGGATGAGGGGAAACACCATATATTTT
cdr3_aa: CASSHTRGMRGNTIYF

clone_size: NA
v_call: TRBV7-3
cdr3_length: 16
d_call: TRBD1
j_call: TRBJ2-2
cdr3_nt: TGTGCCAGCAGTACGACAGGGGGCGGGATGACCGGGGAGCTGTTTTTT
cdr3_aa: CASSTTGGGMTGELFF

clone_size: few
v_call: TRBV6-5
cdr3_length: 14
d_call: NA
j_call: TRBJ1-2
cdr3_nt: TGTGCCAGCAGTTATCTGGGGGGGTCCCTCGGCTACACCTTC
cdr3_aa: CASSYLGGSLGYTF

clone_size: NA
v_call: TRBV5-4
cdr3_length: 13
d_call: NA
j_call: TRBJ2-5
cdr3_nt: TGTGCCAGCAGCTTGGTAGGGGATGAGACCCAGTACTTC
cdr3_aa: CASSLVGDETQYF

clone_size: NA
v_call: TRBV19
cdr3_length: 14
d_call: NA
j_call: TRBJ1-5
cdr3_nt: TGTGCCAGTACCGATCGGGGGTATCTTCAGCCCCAGCATTTT
cdr3_aa: CASTDRGYLQPQHF

clone_size: NA
v_call: TRBV6-5
cdr3_length: 12
d_call: TRBD1
j_call: TRBJ2-7
cdr3_nt: TGTGCCAGCCGACAGGGGGTCTACGAGCAGTACTTC
cdr3_aa: CASRQGVYEQYF

clone_size: few
v_call: TRBV5-1
cdr3_length: 16
d_call: TRBD1
j_call: TRBJ2-2
cdr3_nt: TGCGCCAGCAGCCCTGGGGGCAGGGGGCACACCGGGGAGCTGTTTTTT
cdr3_aa: CASSPGGRGHTGELFF

clone_size: NA
v_call: TRBV9
cdr3_length: 13
d_call: TRBD1
j_call: TRBJ2-2
cdr3_nt: TGTGCCAGCAGCGGACAGGGGCCCGGGGAGCTGTTTTTT
cdr3_aa: CASSGQGPGELFF

clone_size: NA
v_call: TRBV28
cdr3_length: 11
d_call: NA
j_call: TRBJ2-7
cdr3_nt: TGTGCCAGCAGTTTTGGCGGGGAGCAGTACTTC
cdr3_aa: CASSFGGEQYF

clone_size: NA
v_call: TRBV5-1
cdr3_length: 16
d_call: NA
j_call: TRBJ2-2
cdr3_nt: TGCGCCAGCAGCTTCCAGCGGAATGTGGGCACCGGGGAGCTGTTTTTT
cdr3_aa: CASSFQRNVGTGELFF

clone_size: NA
v_call: TRBV9
cdr3_length: 17
d_call: TRBD2
j_call: TRBJ2-5
cdr3_nt: TGTGCCAGCAGCGTAGGACTAGCGGGGGCCCTACAAGAGACCCAGTACTTC
cdr3_aa: CASSVGLAGALQETQYF

clone_size: NA
v_call: TRBV6-5
cdr3_length: 15
d_call: NA
j_call: TRBJ2-3
cdr3_nt: TGTGCCAGCGGGACGGGACTCCCTATCACAGATACGCAGTATTTT
cdr3_aa: CASGTGLPITDTQYF

clone_size: NA
v_call: TRBV19
cdr3_length: 14
d_call: NA
j_call: TRBJ1-4
cdr3_nt: TGTGCCTCAAGGGCAGGGTTTGGTAATGAAAAACTGTTTTTT
cdr3_aa: CASRAGFGNEKLFF

clone_size: NA
v_call: TRBV6-5
cdr3_length: 13
d_call: TRBD1
j_call: TRBJ1-4
cdr3_nt: TGTGCCAGCAGTTACTCATCAGGGGGAAAACTGTTTTTT
cdr3_aa: CASSYSSGGKLFF

clone_size: NA
v_call: TRBV5-8
cdr3_length: 14
d_call: TRBD1
j_call: TRBJ1-2
cdr3_nt: TGTGCCAGCAGCGCAACAGGGGCCTCCTATGGCTACACCTTC
cdr3_aa: CASSATGASYGYTF

clone_size: NA
v_call: TRBV7-2
cdr3_length: 15
d_call: TRBD2
j_call: TRBJ2-1
cdr3_nt: TGTGCCAGCAGCTTATCTAGCGGGACCTACAATGAGCAGTTCTTC
cdr3_aa: CASSLSSGTYNEQFF

clone_size: NA
v_call: TRBV19
cdr3_length: 14
d_call: TRBD1
j_call: TRBJ2-3
cdr3_nt: TGTGCCAGTAGTCTGACAGGGAACCCAGATACGCAGTATTTT
cdr3_aa: CASSLTGNPDTQYF

clone_size: NA
v_call: TRBV5-4
cdr3_length: 14
d_call: NA
j_call: TRBJ2-7
cdr3_nt: TGTGCCAGCAGCGCCCCGGGACATGGTGTCGAGCAGTACTTC
cdr3_aa: CASSAPGHGVEQYF

clone_size: NA
v_call: TRBV27
cdr3_length: 18
d_call: NA
j_call: TRBJ2-6
cdr3_nt: TGTGCCAGCAGTTTATTGGGACTCGGGAGCTCTGGGGCCAACGTCCTGACTTTC
cdr3_aa: CASSLLGLGSSGANVLTF

clone_size: NA
v_call: TRBV7-2
cdr3_length: 15
d_call: TRBD1
j_call: TRBJ1-5
cdr3_nt: TGTGCCAGCAGCTTATTTGGGACAGGGAATCAGCCCCAGCATTTT
cdr3_aa: CASSLFGTGNQPQHF

clone_size: NA
v_call: TRBV11-2
cdr3_length: 14
d_call: TRBD1
j_call: TRBJ1-1
cdr3_nt: TGTGCCAGCAGCTTAGTCCGGGACAGGGGTGAAGCTTTCTTT
cdr3_aa: CASSLVRDRGEAFF

clone_size: NA
v_call: TRBV5-6
cdr3_length: 15
d_call: NA
j_call: TRBJ2-3
cdr3_nt: TGTGCCAGCAGCTTGGCTGGGGGCGGTCGAGATACGCAGTATTTT
cdr3_aa: CASSLAGGGRDTQYF

clone_size: NA
v_call: TRBV6-6
cdr3_length: 13
d_call: NA
j_call: TRBJ1-4
cdr3_nt: TGTGCCAGCACCCTCGAGGATGGGGAAAAACTGTTTTTT
cdr3_aa: CASTLEDGEKLFF

clone_size: NA
v_call: TRBV12-5
cdr3_length: 12
d_call: NA
j_call: TRBJ2-2
cdr3_nt: TGTGCTAGTGCCCGGGACACCGGGGAGCTGTTTTTT
cdr3_aa: CASARDTGELFF

clone_size: NA
v_call: TRBV9
cdr3_length: 14
d_call: TRBD1
j_call: TRBJ2-5
cdr3_nt: TGTGCCAGCAGCGGACAGGGGGCTGGAGAGACCCAGTACTTC
cdr3_aa: CASSGQGAGETQYF

clone_size: NA
v_call: TRBV19
cdr3_length: 14
d_call: NA
j_call: TRBJ2-5
cdr3_nt: TGTGCCAGTAGTACTAACCTCGTCGGGGAGACCCAGTACTTC
cdr3_aa: CASSTNLVGETQYF

clone_size: NA
v_call: TRBV4-3
cdr3_length: 15
d_call: TRBD2
j_call: TRBJ2-1
cdr3_nt: TGCGCCAGCAGCCAAGATGCGGGGGGCCCTAATGAGCAGTTCTTC
cdr3_aa: CASSQDAGGPNEQFF

clone_size: NA
v_call: TRBV28
cdr3_length: 15
d_call: TRBD1
j_call: TRBJ2-5
cdr3_nt: TGTGCCAGCAGTGGTCAGGACAGGGGGCTAGAAACCCAGTACTTC
cdr3_aa: CASSGQDRGLETQYF

clone_size: NA
v_call: TRBV5-6
cdr3_length: 14
d_call: NA
j_call: TRBJ2-5
cdr3_nt: TGTGCCAGCAGCTTGTTGATACAACAAGAGACCCAGTACTTC
cdr3_aa: CASSLLIQQETQYF

clone_size: NA
v_call: TRBV11-3
cdr3_length: 15
d_call: TRBD2
j_call: TRBJ2-1
cdr3_nt: TGTGCCAGCAGCTTCTCGGGGGGGCGCTACAATGAGCAGTTCTTC
cdr3_aa: CASSFSGGRYNEQFF

clone_size: once
v_call: TRBV7-8
cdr3_length: 13
d_call: TRBD1
j_call: TRBJ1-1
cdr3_nt: TGTGCCAGCAGCTTACAGGGGGACACTGAAGCTTTCTTT
cdr3_aa: CASSLQGDTEAFF

clone_size: NA
v_call: TRBV7-9
cdr3_length: 16
d_call: TRBD1
j_call: TRBJ1-2
cdr3_nt: TGTTCCAGCAGCCCCCCTCAGGGGGCGTACAACTATGGCTACACCTTC
cdr3_aa: CSSSPPQGAYNYGYTF

clone_size: NA
v_call: TRBV5-4
cdr3_length: 16
d_call: TRBD1
j_call: TRBJ1-6
cdr3_nt: TGTGCCAGCAGCTGGGGACAGCCTCCCAATAATTCACCCCTCCACTTT
cdr3_aa: CASSWGQPPNNSPLHF

clone_size: NA
v_call: TRBV7-9
cdr3_length: 14
d_call: NA
j_call: TRBJ1-2
cdr3_nt: TGTGCCAGCAGCCAAGAGGGCCTAGGGAATGGCTACACCTTC
cdr3_aa: CASSQEGLGNGYTF

clone_size: few
v_call: TRBV14
cdr3_length: 13
d_call: NA
j_call: TRBJ1-3
cdr3_nt: TGTGCCAGCAGCCAAGACTTTGGAAACACCATATATTTT
cdr3_aa: CASSQDFGNTIYF

clone_size: NA
v_call: TRBV7-2
cdr3_length: 15
d_call: NA
j_call: TRBJ1-2
cdr3_nt: TGTGCCAGCAGCTTAGCAGGATTCTCAGGGGACGGCTACACCTTC
cdr3_aa: CASSLAGFSGDGYTF

clone_size: NA
v_call: TRBV7-2
cdr3_length: 14
d_call: TRBD2
j_call: TRBJ2-1
cdr3_nt: TGTGCCAGCAGCGGCGGGGGGGCCTACAATGAGCAGTTCTTC
cdr3_aa: CASSGGGAYNEQFF

clone_size: NA
v_call: TRBV7-9
cdr3_length: 14
d_call: TRBD1
j_call: TRBJ1-2
cdr3_nt: TGTGCCAGCAGCCCGGGACAGGTGATCTATGGCTACACCTTC
cdr3_aa: CASSPGQVIYGYTF

clone_size: NA
v_call: TRBV9
cdr3_length: 13
d_call: TRBD1
j_call: TRBJ1-2
cdr3_nt: TGTGCCAGCAGCGCCCGACAGGGATATGGCTACACCTTC
cdr3_aa: CASSARQGYGYTF

clone_size: NA
v_call: TRBV11-2
cdr3_length: 14
d_call: NA
j_call: TRBJ1-6
cdr3_nt: TGTGCCAGCAGCTTAAGATCAGGGGCGCCACCCCTCCACTTT
cdr3_aa: CASSLRSGAPPLHF

clone_size: NA
v_call: TRBV7-6
cdr3_length: 17
d_call: TRBD2
j_call: TRBJ2-5
cdr3_nt: TGTGCCAGCACCTACACAGGGACTAGCGGTTACGGAGAGACCCAGTACTTC
cdr3_aa: CASTYTGTSGYGETQYF

clone_size: NA
v_call: TRBV30
cdr3_length: 15
d_call: NA
j_call: TRBJ2-3
cdr3_nt: TGTGCCTGGAGTGTAGGGGGGACAGACACAGATACGCAGTATTTT
cdr3_aa: CAWSVGGTDTDTQYF

clone_size: NA
v_call: TRBV29-1
cdr3_length: 14
d_call: NA
j_call: TRBJ2-5
cdr3_nt: TGCAGCGTAACCCGGGGGAGGTATCAAGAGACCCAGTACTTC
cdr3_aa: CSVTRGRYQETQYF

clone_size: NA
v_call: TRBV19
cdr3_length: 13
d_call: NA
j_call: TRBJ1-1
cdr3_nt: TGTGCCAGTAGTATAGCGCGGGGCACTGAAGCTTTCTTT
cdr3_aa: CASSIARGTEAFF

clone_size: NA
v_call: TRBV5-1
cdr3_length: 16
d_call: TRBD2
j_call: TRBJ2-7
cdr3_nt: TGCGCCAGCAGCTTGGACGTCGGGGGGACTTCCTACGAGCAGTACTTC
cdr3_aa: CASSLDVGGTSYEQYF

clone_size: NA
v_call: TRBV19
cdr3_length: 13
d_call: TRBD1
j_call: TRBJ2-7
cdr3_nt: TGTGCCAGTAGTAGGACAGGGGCTTACGAGCAGTACTTC
cdr3_aa: CASSRTGAYEQYF

clone_size: few
v_call: TRBV11-2
cdr3_length: 17
d_call: NA
j_call: TRBJ1-1
cdr3_nt: TGTGCCAGCAGCTTAGCCCCTTCGGGGGTGGGGAGGACTGAAGCTTTCTTT
cdr3_aa: CASSLAPSGVGRTEAFF

clone_size: NA
v_call: TRBV12-5
cdr3_length: 17
d_call: NA
j_call: TRBJ1-2
cdr3_nt: TGTGCTAGTGGTCCCCAAATGAAGGGAGGATGGAGCTATGGCTACACCTTC
cdr3_aa: CASGPQMKGGWSYGYTF

clone_size: NA
v_call: TRBV19
cdr3_length: 18
d_call: TRBD2
j_call: TRBJ2-1
cdr3_nt: TGTGCCAGTAGTATGTTCCCTCTACTAGCGGGGGGTGTCGATGAGCAGTTCTTC
cdr3_aa: CASSMFPLLAGGVDEQFF

clone_size: once
v_call: TRBV28
cdr3_length: 15
d_call: NA
j_call: TRBJ2-1
cdr3_nt: TGTGCCAGCAGTCAGCAGGGGCTCTCCTACAATGAGCAGTTCTTC
cdr3_aa: CASSQQGLSYNEQFF

clone_size: few
v_call: TRBV15
cdr3_length: 16
d_call: TRBD1
j_call: TRBJ2-1
cdr3_nt: TGTGCCACCAGCAGAGCCCCGGGACAGTGGCTCAATGAGCAGTTCTTC
cdr3_aa: CATSRAPGQWLNEQFF